The 31 T cell receptor beta chains given below trace back to one sample, sequenced in a study of T cell responses to AZD1222 COVID-19 vaccine (dated by TCRdb to about 2021). Library creation used the immunoSEQ multiplex PCR assay. TCRdb took this table from immuneACCESS and kept in-frame rearrangements with V and J called. Such tables lack part of the clones; where checked against another copy, unresolved V genes explain under half of the gap, and the rest is unexplained. The table for this sample lists approximately 160,000 clones; 88% of them were counted only once. Roughly 3.5% of the sample belongs to the ten largest clones. According to the study, the label for this sample's time point signals: baseline before first vaccination. Read against the paper, the sample's treatment or condition label means: meningococcal conjugate vaccine given as trial control. This specimen was peripheral blood, taken on day 0 of MenACWY control vaccination. These TCRs come from an adult in good health.

The chain carries TRBV11-2 and TRBJ1-1, with D possibly being TRBD1 (6 bases). Germline V gives CDR1 SGHAT, CDR2 FQNNGV. With 5 bases removed from V and 0 bases from J, the gap between germline ends came to 16 bases. The CDR3 contains 16 residues. CDR3 region: CASSQGQLPMNTEAFF. In nucleotides, the CDR3 is TGTGCCAGCAGCCAAGGACAGCTGCCCATGAACACTGAAGCTTTCTTT.

This clone has only one observation. The rearrangement links TRBV3-1 (or the pseudogene TRBV3-2) to TRBJ1-2; D is unclear. V was trimmed by 4 bases and J by 2 bases, leaving 5 bases between them. In germline, CDR1 is LGHDT, CDR2 YNNKEL (reference sequence). This CDR3 region has 12 residues. In DNA, the CDR3 is TGTGCCAGCAGCCTTAGAAACTATGGCTACACCTTC. It yields the protein CASSLRNYGYTF.

The chain is built from TRBV30 and TRBJ2-1; D possibly uses TRBD1 or TRBD2 (5 bases each). With 0 bases removed from V and 6 bases from J, the gap between germline ends came to 9 bases. The CDR3 runs 13 residues. CDR1 and CDR2 (germline): GTSNPN, SVGIG (reference sequence). CDR3 amino acids: CAWSVGTANEQFF. Written as DNA, the CDR3 is TGTGCCTGGAGTGTCGGGACGGCCAATGAGCAGTTCTTC.

The chain uses TRBV9 and TRBJ2-2; tentative D call: TRBD2 (6 bases). This CDR3 is built from 16 residues. V lost 2 bases and J 3 bases, leaving 14 bases between the germline ends. Germline V CDR1 and CDR2: SGDLS, YYNGEE. DNA of the CDR3: TGTGCCAGCAGCGTGGCCGGGGGTCCGGACACCGGGGAGCTGTTTTTT. The encoded protein is CASSVAGGPDTGELFF. The variable domain in full, with the rest retrieved from reference TRBV9 and TRBJ2-2, is DSGVTQTPKHLITATGQRVTLRCSPRSGDLSVYWYQQSLDQGLQFLIQYYNGEERAKGNILERFSAQQFPDLHSELNLSSLELGDSALYFCASSVAGGPDTGELFFGEGSRLTVL.

The chain has TRBV23-1 and TRBJ2-1; D uncertain. TRBV23-1 is filed as an ORF, its function uncertain. V was clipped by 2 bases and J by 5 bases, with 10 bases between them. The CDR3 is made up of 14 amino acids. In DNA, the CDR3 is TGCGCCAGCAGTCAAGCCTCGCAGGACAATGAGCAGTTCTTC. Protein: CASSQASQDNEQFF.

This chain uses TRBV3-1 (or the pseudogene TRBV3-2) with TRBJ1-1; 12 positions agree with TRBD1. The V gene's germline CDR1 is LGHDT and CDR2 YNNKEL (reference sequence). V shed 1 base, J shed 11 bases, and the junction held 5 bases outside the gene matches. This CDR3 is built from 14 residues. The CDR3 reads CASSQAGTGGLAFF. CDR3 in DNA: TGTGCCAGCAGCCAAGCCGGGACAGGGGGCCTGGCTTTCTTT.

The V gene is TRBV7-2, the J gene TRBJ1-5; D is undetermined. The CDR3 consists of 14 residues. V gave up 1 base and J gave up 2 bases, with 6 bases separating them. Per germline, CDR1 SGHTA and CDR2 FQGNSA. Written as DNA, the CDR3 is TGTGCCAGCAGCTTAGAGAAGGGCAATCAGCCCCAGCATTTT. This sequence encodes CASSLEKGNQPQHF.

This chain joins TRBV7-8 and TRBJ2-1, with D perhaps being TRBD1 or TRBD2 (6 bases each). V was cut by 0 bases and J by 3 bases, with 15 bases left in between. CDR1 is SGHVS and CDR2 is FQNEAQ in the germline V gene. There are 17 residues in the CDR3. This chain's CDR3 is CASSLAYRGPRYNEQFF. CDR3 bases: TGTGCCAGCAGCTTAGCGTACCGGGGGCCCCGCTACAATGAGCAGTTCTTC.

The chain employs TRBV11-3 and TRBJ2-2, with TRBD2 identical over 12 bases. The germline gives CDR1 SGHNT, CDR2 YENEEA. With 5 bases clipped from V and 1 base from J, the junction kept 5 bases outside the gene matches. This CDR3 is built from 17 residues. The CDR3 DNA is TGTGCCAGCAGCGGACTAGCGGGGATTATGAACACCGGGGAGCTGTTTTTT. Its translation: CASSGLAGIMNTGELFF.

This chain joins TRBV18 and TRBJ2-5; maybe TRBD2 (6 bases). Germline V gives CDR1 KGHSH, CDR2 LQKENI. The V gene lost 6 bases and the J gene lost 4 bases, with 27 bases spanning the gap. The CDR3 covers 18 residues. This CDR3 reads CASSPGLGTGGVGETQYF. CDR3 DNA: TGTGCCAGCTCCCCTGGACTGGGGACTGGCGGGGTTGGAGAGACCCAGTACTTC.

This clone appeared a single time. The chain joins TRBV28 to TRBJ1-5, with a possible D match to TRBD1 (5 bases). CDR3 size: 17 residues. Trimming cost V 6 bases and J 2 bases, with 20 bases left between them. Germline V lookup: CDR1 MDHEN, CDR2 SYDVKM. Here the CDR3 reads CASREGRRLGGNQPQHF. The CDR3 DNA is TGTGCCAGCAGGGAAGGACGGAGGCTGGGGGGCAATCAGCCCCAGCATTTT.

The chain uses TRBV15 and TRBJ2-5; D is perhaps TRBD2 (7 bases). Looked up from germline, CDR1 is LNHNV and CDR2 is YYDKDF (reference sequence). V shed 5 bases and J shed 0 bases, with 16 bases lying between them. The CDR3 contains 16 residues. The chain's CDR3 is CATSRGGGGYQETQYF. CDR3 DNA sequence: TGTGCCACCAGCCGGGGCGGGGGCGGGTACCAAGAGACCCAGTACTTC.

This sequence joins TRBV11-3 and TRBJ2-7; D unresolved. V was pared by 1 base and J by 3 bases, with 7 bases between. Germline lookup yields CDR1 SGHNT and CDR2 YENEEA. CDR3 length: 13 amino acids. As DNA, the CDR3 is TGTGCCAGCAGCTTAGTTGGCCGCTACGAGCAGTACTTC. Its protein is CASSLVGRYEQYF.

J is TRBJ1-5 and V is TRBV7-9; D is ambiguous. The CDR3 extends over 13 amino acids. V lost 7 bases to trimming and J lost 4 bases, with 11 bases between them. CDR1 and CDR2 from the germline V gene are SEHNR and FQNEAQ (reference sequence). The CDR3 sequence: CASMLSENQPQHF. The CDR3 bases are TGTGCCAGCATGTTATCAGAGAATCAGCCCCAGCATTTT.

The chain uses TRBV13 and TRBJ1-2, with 8 nucleotides matching TRBD1. The CDR3 is 15 residues long. CDR1 is PRHDT, CDR2 FYEKMQ, per germline (reference sequence). V lost 5 bases and J lost 8; bases outside the gene matches: 13. For the CDR3, the DNA is TGTGCCAGCAGCACGTACGACCAGGGGGCTTTCGGCTACACCTTC. As protein: CASSTYDQGAFGYTF.

CDR3: CASSLINYNQPQHF. CDR3 DNA: TGTGCCAGCAGCTTAATCAATTACAATCAGCCCCAGCATTTT. The V and J genes are TRBV7-2 and TRBJ1-5; D ambiguous. The CDR3 has 14 amino acids. Germline CDR1 is SGHTA and CDR2 is FQGNSA. Between the trimmed V and J ends, which lost 2 bases and 3 bases, there was a span of 8 bases.

V is TRBV6-5 and J is TRBJ2-5; the D gene could be TRBD1 or TRBD2 (5 bases each). Germline-derived CDR1 and CDR2 are MNHEY and SVGAGI. This CDR3 has 15 amino acids. The V and J ends lost 4 bases and 2 bases respectively, with 14 bases between them. The CDR3 sequence is CASSSLMGEQETQYF. Here the CDR3 DNA reads TGTGCCAGCAGTTCCCTTATGGGGGAACAAGAGACCCAGTACTTC.

CDR3 nucleotides: TGTGCCAGCAGCTTAGGGGCAGCGGGGAGGCACTACTTC. Protein product: CASSLGAAGRHYF. This chain connects TRBV7-2 to TRBJ2-7; TRBD2 agrees at 7 bases. Germline CDR1 is SGHTA and CDR2 is FQGNSA. The V and J ends lost 1 base and 13 bases, in that order; junction bases with no gene match: 10. The CDR3 is made up of 13 amino acids. Combining the CDR3 with reference TRBV7-2 and TRBJ2-7 gives the whole variable domain GAGVSQSPSNKVTEKGKDVELRCDPISGHTALYWYRQSLGQGLEFLIYFQGNSAPDKSGLPSDRFSAERTGGSVSTLTIQRTQQEDSAVYLCASSLGAAGRHYFGPGTRLTVT.

The chain links TRBV28 to TRBJ2-1; D gene uncertain. The germline V gene has CDR1 MDHEN and CDR2 SYDVKM. This CDR3 region has 16 residues. Between the trimmed V and J ends, which lost 5 bases and 2 bases, there was a span of 16 bases. In DNA, the CDR3 is TGTGCCAGCAGTCCACCATTCAGGCCAGCCTACAATGAGCAGTTCTTC. The encoded protein is CASSPPFRPAYNEQFF.

The chain links TRBV7-9 to TRBJ1-6, with 9 nucleotides matching TRBD1. The V and J ends lost 5 bases and 5 bases, in that order; junction bases with no gene match: 1. Germline-derived CDR1 and CDR2 are SEHNR and FQNEAQ (reference sequence). This CDR3 is 14 amino acids long. This chain's CDR3 is CASSGDRDNSPLHF. For the CDR3, the DNA is TGTGCCAGCAGCGGGGACAGGGATAATTCACCCCTCCACTTT.

This clone was counted once. The V gene is TRBV7-2, the J gene TRBJ2-5, with D tentatively TRBD1 (5 bases). The ends were cut back, 3 bases at V and 4 bases at J, with 9 bases in the middle. The CDR3 runs to 13 residues. CDR1 is SGHTA and CDR2 is FQGNSA in the germline V gene. Written as DNA, the CDR3 is TGTGCCAGCAGCTTCGACAGAGGAGAGACCCAGTACTTC. Protein: CASSFDRGETQYF.

V gene TRBV18 combines with J gene TRBJ1-1, with 7 bases identical to TRBD1. Germline CDR1 and CDR2: KGHSH and LQKENI. Losses at the gene ends were 6 bases for V and 2 bases for J; bases not matched to a gene: 6. The CDR3 runs 14 residues. CDR3 residues: CASSTGQANTEAFF. The CDR3 DNA reads TGTGCCAGCTCCACAGGACAGGCCAACACTGAAGCTTTCTTT.

The rearrangement links TRBV5-6 to TRBJ2-1, with TRBD2 matching 12 bases. The CDR3 loop spans 15 amino acids. The germline gives CDR1 SGHDT, CDR2 YYEEEE. V was pared by 4 bases and J by 4 bases, with 3 bases of the junction left unmatched. Here the CDR3 DNA reads TGTGCCAGCAGCGCGGGACTAGCGGGTTACAATGAGCAGTTCTTC. Its protein is CASSAGLAGYNEQFF.

The genes are TRBV7-9 and TRBJ1-5, with TRBD1 matching 7 bases. Looked up from germline, CDR1 is SEHNR and CDR2 is FQNEAQ (reference sequence). This CDR3 has 14 residues. Trimming took 5 bases from V and 6 from J; bases not matched to a gene: 7. CDR3 amino acids: CASSKGGRAQPQHF. CDR3 in DNA: TGTGCCAGCAGCAAAGGGGGCAGGGCTCAGCCCCAGCATTTT.

There are a few counts of this clone. The chain is built from TRBV19 and TRBJ1-6; D not resolved. Germline V gives CDR1 LNHDA, CDR2 SQIVND (reference sequence). The CDR3 consists of 14 residues. Trimming cost V 6 bases and J 4 bases, with 10 bases left between them. Here the CDR3 DNA reads TGTGCCAGTAGACGTCCAGCTTATAATTCACCCCTCCACTTT. It yields the protein CASRRPAYNSPLHF.

This clone was seen only once. V gene TRBV5-5 combines with J gene TRBJ1-5; 7 nucleotides match TRBD1. Trimming cost V 0 bases and J 6 bases; bases outside gene matches: 6. In germline, CDR1 is SGHKS, CDR2 YYEKEE (reference sequence). The CDR3 extends over 15 amino acids. CDR3 sequence (DNA): TGTGCCAGCAGCTTGGAAGGGGGCAAAGGTCAGCCCCAGCATTTT. It translates to CASSLEGGKGQPQHF.

The chain joins TRBV5-1 to TRBJ2-1; TRBD2 agrees at 14 bases. With V trimmed by 8 bases and J by 0 bases, 4 bases remained unmatched. Germline-derived CDR1 and CDR2 are SGHRS and YFSETQ. The CDR3 totals 16 residues. This CDR3 is CASRTSGGSSYNEQFF. CDR3 coding DNA: TGCGCCAGTCGGACTAGCGGGGGGAGCTCCTACAATGAGCAGTTCTTC.

The chain carries TRBV19 and TRBJ2-3; tentatively, D is TRBD1 (6 bases). This CDR3 has 14 amino acids. V lost 3 bases to trimming and J lost 3 bases, with 10 bases between them. CDR1 LNHDA and CDR2 SQIVND come from the germline V gene (reference sequence). The chain's CDR3 is CASSMVRGTDTQYF. CDR3 in DNA: TGTGCCAGTAGTATGGTCAGGGGAACAGATACGCAGTATTTT.

This CDR3 is CASSRQGAETQYF. DNA for the CDR3: TGTGCCAGCAGTCGACAGGGGGCAGAGACCCAGTACTTC. The rearrangement uses TRBV28 and TRBJ2-5, with 10 positions matching TRBD1. This CDR3 spans 13 amino acids. CDR1 and CDR2 (germline): MDHEN, SYDVKM. V trimming: 5 bases; J trimming: 4 bases; junction bases outside the gene matches: 1.

As for this clone: At the DNA level, this CDR3 is encoded by other sequences in the same sample as well. The chain carries TRBV24-1 and TRBJ2-1, with 7 nucleotides matching TRBD2. After removal of 3 bases from V and 0 bases from J, the junction contained 4 bases not matched to a gene. Germline CDR1 and CDR2: KGHDR and SFDVKD. CDR3 length: 16 residues. As DNA, the CDR3 is TGTGCCACCAGTGATGCTAGCGGTAGCTCCTACAATGAGCAGTTCTTC. Translating it yields CATSDASGSSYNEQFF.

The chain joins TRBV19 to TRBJ1-5; 8 nucleotides align to TRBD1. The CDR3 runs 18 residues. V lost 3 bases to trimming and J lost 3 bases; unmatched junction nucleotides: 13. Germline V lookup: CDR1 LNHDA, CDR2 SQIVND (reference sequence). The CDR3 nucleotides read TGTGCCAGTAGTATCCCACGGGCGGGACAGGCAGTCAATCAGCCCCAGCATTTT. Its protein product is CASSIPRAGQAVNQPQHF.